One and the same sample provided the 8 T cell receptor beta chains below, sequenced in a study of T cells in Graves' hyperthyroidism and ophthalmopathy. Amplification of TCR beta CDR3 regions was performed using RNA transcripts as template. The study used the HTBI primer set for a first-round RT-PCR of the TCR CDR3. MiXCR, run by TCRdb on the multiplex PCR reads, gives a single entry per CDR3 protein. The table shows about 540,000 distinct CDR3 sequences, with 46% occurring only once. Sequenced: peripheral blood or thyroid tissue (not recorded which). The receptors shown here come from a woman aged 18-35 years with Graves' hyperthyroidism.

J is TRBJ1-2 and V is TRBV7-2; D unresolved. V lost 2 bases and J lost 4, with 14 bases in between. The germline CDR1 and CDR2 sequences are SGHTA and FQGNSA. This CDR3 comprises 15 residues. CDR3 region: CASSLPQAALYGYTF. CDR3 bases: TGTGCCAGCAGCTTACCGCAGGCGGCTCTCTATGGCTACACCTTC. Supplemented by reference TRBV7-2 and TRBJ1-2, the full variable domain reads GAGVSQSPSNKVTEKGKDVELRCDPISGHTALYWYRQSLGQGLEFLIYFQGNSAPDKSGLPSDRFSAERTGGSVSTLTIQRTQQEDSAVYLCASSLPQAALYGYTFGSGTRLTVV.

V and J are TRBV2 and TRBJ2-1, with D possibly TRBD2 on 5 matching bases. This CDR3 has 13 residues. CDR1 and CDR2 from the germline V gene are SNHLY and FYNNEI. Trimming cost V 7 bases and J 0 bases, with 7 bases left between them. The DNA for the CDR3 is TGTGCCAGCACCGGAGGCTCCTACAATGAGCAGTTCTTC. Protein: CASTGGSYNEQFF.

This clonotype occurred many times. The rearrangement uses TRBV15 and TRBJ1-6; D unresolved. CDR1 LNHNV and CDR2 YYDKDF come from the germline V gene (reference sequence). This CDR3 is 13 amino acids long. V was cut by 0 bases and J by 10 bases, with 7 bases left in between. The CDR3 reads CATSREVGSPLHF. The DNA of the CDR3 is TGTGCCACCAGCAGAGAAGTAGGGTCACCCCTCCACTTT. Full variable domain (rest looked up from reference TRBV15 and TRBJ1-6): DAMVIQNPRYQVTQFGKPVTLSCSQTLNHNVMYWYQQKSSQAPKLLFHYYDKDFNNEADTPDNFQSRRPNTSFCFLDIRSPGLGDTAMYLCATSREVGSPLHFGNGTRLTVT.

This rearrangement joins TRBV9 to TRBJ2-3; 12 bases fit TRBD2. Germline CDR1 SGDLS, CDR2 YYNGEE. V lost 6 bases to trimming and J lost 4 bases; unmatched junction nucleotides: 6. The CDR3 loop spans 15 amino acids. DNA for the CDR3: TGTGCCAGCACGACTAGCGGGAGTTGGTCAGATACGCAGTATTTT. This gives the protein CASTTSGSWSDTQYF.

The gene calls are TRBV29-1 and TRBJ2-7, with 12 bases identical to TRBD2. Germline CDR1 SQVTM, CDR2 ANQGSEA. V lost 2 bases to trimming and J lost 3 bases; unmatched junction nucleotides: 5. The CDR3 spans 15 residues. The DNA for the CDR3 is TGCAGCGTTGAAATAGGACTAGCGGGGTTCTACGAGCAGTACTTC. Residues: CSVEIGLAGFYEQYF.

This clonotype was counted at least ten times. CDR3 amino acids: CSVATSGNTIYF. The CDR3 nucleotides are TGCAGCGTTGCAACCTCTGGAAACACCATATATTTT. V gene TRBV29-1 combines with J gene TRBJ1-3; D is undetermined. The germline V and J ends were trimmed by 4 bases and 0 bases, with 4 bases remaining between them. The CDR3 has 12 amino acids. Looked up from germline, CDR1 is SQVTM and CDR2 is ANQGSEA. Filled out from reference TRBV29-1 and TRBJ1-3, the complete variable domain reads SAVISQKPSRDICQRGTSLTIQCQVDSQVTMMFWYRQQPGQSLTLIATANQGSEATYESGFVIDKFPISRPNLTFSTLTVSNMSPEDSSIYLCSVATSGNTIYFGEGSWLTVV.

Details on this clonotype: Given a much more abundant clone one base away, this may be a read error. The CDR3 does not close with the conserved phenylalanine or tryptophan, likely indicating a read error. V usage is TRBV5-1 and J usage is TRBJ2-6; D is unresolved. The CDR3 has 15 residues. Per the germline V gene, CDR1 is SGHRS and CDR2 is YFSETQ. V was clipped by 9 bases and J by 0 bases, with 13 bases between them. The CDR3 region has the DNA TGCGCCACCGCAACGACGGTCTCTGGGGCCAACGTCCTGACTTCC. Protein sequence: CATATTVSGANVLTS.

The sample holds many counts of this clonotype. V usage is TRBV19 and J usage is TRBJ2-3; 11 bases are shared with TRBD2. J lost 3 bases, V lost 5 bases, and 7 bases had no gene match. This CDR3 comprises 16 residues. Germline CDR1 is LNHDA and CDR2 is SQIVND (reference sequence). CDR3 region: CASSPIAGGATDTQYF. The CDR3 DNA sequence: TGTGCCAGTAGTCCTATAGCGGGAGGGGCTACAGATACGCAGTATTTT.